This T cell receptor (beta chain) was documented in a study of blood T cell repertoires in COVID-19. Patients from Seattle were sampled longitudinally, starting during active infection. The data were produced by immunoSEQ multiplex PCR, yet TCRdb's version contains in-frame clones alone and is incomplete. Of approximately 460,000 clones in the sample, 85% to 90% were seen once. This CDR3 is built from 15 residues. Trimming pared 5 bases from V and 3 bases from J, leaving 14 bases between. CDR1 is SGHTA, CDR2 FQGTGA, per germline. The chain couples TRBV7-3 to TRBJ2-1, with D perhaps matching TRBD1 (6 bases). The sample was peripheral blood. The sequence came from a man between 18 and 29 years old with COVID-19, enrolled during active disease. This chain's CDR3 is CASSPRTAFYNEQFF. CDR3 sequence (DNA): TGTGCCAGCAGCCCTCGGACAGCCTTCTACAATGAGCAGTTCTTC.